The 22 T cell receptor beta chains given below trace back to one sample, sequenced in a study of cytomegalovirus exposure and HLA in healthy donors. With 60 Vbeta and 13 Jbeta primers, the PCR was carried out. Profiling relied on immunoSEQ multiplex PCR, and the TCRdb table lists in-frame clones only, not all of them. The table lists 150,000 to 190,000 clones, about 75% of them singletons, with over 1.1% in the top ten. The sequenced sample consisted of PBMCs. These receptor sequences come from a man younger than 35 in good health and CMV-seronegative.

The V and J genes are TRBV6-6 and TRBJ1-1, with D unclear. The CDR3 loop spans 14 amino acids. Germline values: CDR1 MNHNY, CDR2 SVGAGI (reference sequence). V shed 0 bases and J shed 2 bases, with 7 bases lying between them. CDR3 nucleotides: TGTGCCAGCAGTTACTCCCGGGGAAACACTGAAGCTTTCTTT. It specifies CASSYSRGNTEAFF.

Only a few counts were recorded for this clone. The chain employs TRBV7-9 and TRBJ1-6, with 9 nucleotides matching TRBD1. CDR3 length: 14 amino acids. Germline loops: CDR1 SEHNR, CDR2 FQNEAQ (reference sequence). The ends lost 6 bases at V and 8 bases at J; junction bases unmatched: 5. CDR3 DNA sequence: TGTGCCAGCAGTCCCGGACAGGGGTATTCACCCCTCCACTTT. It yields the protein CASSPGQGYSPLHF.

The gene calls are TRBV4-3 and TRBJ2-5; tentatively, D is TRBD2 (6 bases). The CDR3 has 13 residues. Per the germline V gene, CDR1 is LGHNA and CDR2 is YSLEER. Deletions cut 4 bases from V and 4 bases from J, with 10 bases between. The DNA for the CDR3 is TGCGCCAGCAGCCTGCAGGGAGGAGAGACCCAGTACTTC. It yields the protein CASSLQGGETQYF.

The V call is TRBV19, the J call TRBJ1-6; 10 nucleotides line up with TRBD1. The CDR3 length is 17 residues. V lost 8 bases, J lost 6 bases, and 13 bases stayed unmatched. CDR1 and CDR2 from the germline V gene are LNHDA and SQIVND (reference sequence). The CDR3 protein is CASGQGTGVTRNSPLHF. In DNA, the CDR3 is TGTGCCAGTGGGCAGGGGACAGGGGTCACGCGTAATTCACCCCTCCACTTT.

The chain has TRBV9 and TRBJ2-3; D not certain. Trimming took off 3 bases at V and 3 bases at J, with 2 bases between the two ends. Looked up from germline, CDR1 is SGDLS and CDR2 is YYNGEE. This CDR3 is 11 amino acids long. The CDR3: CASSATDTQYF. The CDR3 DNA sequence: TGTGCCAGCAGCGCAACAGATACGCAGTATTTT.

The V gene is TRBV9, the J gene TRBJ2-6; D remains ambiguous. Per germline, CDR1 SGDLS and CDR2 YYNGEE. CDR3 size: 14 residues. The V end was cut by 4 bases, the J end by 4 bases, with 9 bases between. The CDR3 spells CASSPPSGANVLTF. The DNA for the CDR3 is TGTGCCAGCAGCCCCCCCTCCGGGGCCAACGTCCTGACTTTC.

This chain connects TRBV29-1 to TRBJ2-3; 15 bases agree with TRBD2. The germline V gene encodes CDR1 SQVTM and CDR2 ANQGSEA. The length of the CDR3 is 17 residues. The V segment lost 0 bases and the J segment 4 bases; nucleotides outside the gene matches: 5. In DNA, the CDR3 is TGCAGCGTTGAAGAATGGACTAGCGGGAGGGCCGCAGATACGCAGTATTTT. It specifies CSVEEWTSGRAADTQYF.

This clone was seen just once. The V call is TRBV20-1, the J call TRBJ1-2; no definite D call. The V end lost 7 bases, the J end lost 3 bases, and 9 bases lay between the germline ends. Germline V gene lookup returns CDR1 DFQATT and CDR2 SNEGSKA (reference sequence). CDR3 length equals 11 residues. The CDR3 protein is CSGAAYYGYTF. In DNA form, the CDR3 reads TGCAGTGGGGCAGCCTACTATGGCTACACCTTC.

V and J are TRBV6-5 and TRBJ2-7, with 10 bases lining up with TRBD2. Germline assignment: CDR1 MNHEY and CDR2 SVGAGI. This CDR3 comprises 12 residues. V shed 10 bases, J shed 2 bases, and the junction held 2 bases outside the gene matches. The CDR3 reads CAIGTSAYEQYF. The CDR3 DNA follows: TGTGCCATTGGGACTAGCGCCTACGAGCAGTACTTC.

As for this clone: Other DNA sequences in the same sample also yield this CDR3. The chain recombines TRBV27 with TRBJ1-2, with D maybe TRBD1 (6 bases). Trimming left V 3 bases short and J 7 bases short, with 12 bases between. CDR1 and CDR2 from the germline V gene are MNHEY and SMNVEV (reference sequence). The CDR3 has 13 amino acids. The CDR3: CASSLGGAGGYTF. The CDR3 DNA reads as TGTGCCAGCAGTTTGGGGGGGGCAGGTGGCTACACCTTC.

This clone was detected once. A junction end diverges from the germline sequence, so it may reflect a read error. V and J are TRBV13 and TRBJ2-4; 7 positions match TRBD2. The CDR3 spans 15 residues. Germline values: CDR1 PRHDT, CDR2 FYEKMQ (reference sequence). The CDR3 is CAGSSGGAGKNIQYF. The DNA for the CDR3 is TGTGCCGGCAGCTCCGGTGGAGCGGGGAAAAACATTCAGTACTTC. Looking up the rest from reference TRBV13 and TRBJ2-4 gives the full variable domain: AAGVIQSPRHLIKEKRETATLKCYPIPRHDTVYWYQQGPGQDPQFLISFYEKMQSDKGSIPDRFSAQQFSDYHSELNMSSLELGDSALYFCAGSSGGAGKNIQYFGAGTRLSVL.

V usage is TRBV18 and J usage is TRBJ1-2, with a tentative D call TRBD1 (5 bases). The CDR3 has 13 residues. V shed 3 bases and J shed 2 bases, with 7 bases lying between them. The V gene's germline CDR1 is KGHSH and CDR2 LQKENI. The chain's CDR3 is CASSPGGNYGYTF. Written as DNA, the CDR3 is TGTGCCAGCTCACCGGGGGGAAACTATGGCTACACCTTC.

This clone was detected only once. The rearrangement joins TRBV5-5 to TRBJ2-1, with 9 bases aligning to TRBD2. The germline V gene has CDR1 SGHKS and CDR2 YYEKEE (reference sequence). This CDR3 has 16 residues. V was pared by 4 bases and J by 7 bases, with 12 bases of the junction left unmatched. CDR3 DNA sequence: TGTGCCAGCAGCCCTTTAGAGGCGGGAGGGAGGAATGAGCAGTTCTTC. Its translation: CASSPLEAGGRNEQFF.

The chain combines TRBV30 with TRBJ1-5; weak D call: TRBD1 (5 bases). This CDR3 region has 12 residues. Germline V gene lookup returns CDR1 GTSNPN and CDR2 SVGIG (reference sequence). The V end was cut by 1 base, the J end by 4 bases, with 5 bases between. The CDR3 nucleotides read TGTGCCTGGAGTGCAGGGAATCAGCCCCAGCATTTT. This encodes CAWSAGNQPQHF.

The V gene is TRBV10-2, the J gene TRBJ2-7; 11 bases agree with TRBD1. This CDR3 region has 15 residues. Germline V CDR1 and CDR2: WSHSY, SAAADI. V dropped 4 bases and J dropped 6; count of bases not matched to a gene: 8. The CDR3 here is CASSAGQGGSLEQYF. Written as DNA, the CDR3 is TGCGCCAGCAGTGCGGGACAGGGGGGCTCCCTCGAGCAGTACTTC.

CDR3 sequence reads: CASTKPSGSSYEQYF. The DNA of the CDR3 is TGTGCCAGCACCAAACCCAGCGGGAGCTCCTACGAGCAGTACTTC. V usage is TRBV7-2 and J usage is TRBJ2-7, with 8 bases lining up with TRBD2. Germline V lookup: CDR1 SGHTA, CDR2 FQGNSA. The length of the CDR3 is 15 residues. The V gene end was trimmed by 7 bases and the J gene end by 0 bases; junction bases not matched to a gene: 8.

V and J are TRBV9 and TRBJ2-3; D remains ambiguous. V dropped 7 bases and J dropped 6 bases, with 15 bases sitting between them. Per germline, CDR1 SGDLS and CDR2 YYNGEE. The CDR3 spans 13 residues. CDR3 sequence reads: CASSAAFGDTQYF. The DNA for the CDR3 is TGTGCCAGCTCCGCGGCGTTTGGGGATACGCAGTATTTT. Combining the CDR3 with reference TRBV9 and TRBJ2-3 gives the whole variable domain DSGVTQTPKHLITATGQRVTLRCSPRSGDLSVYWYQQSLDQGLQFLIQYYNGEERAKGNILERFSAQQFPDLHSELNLSSLELGDSALYFCASSAAFGDTQYFGPGTRLTVL.

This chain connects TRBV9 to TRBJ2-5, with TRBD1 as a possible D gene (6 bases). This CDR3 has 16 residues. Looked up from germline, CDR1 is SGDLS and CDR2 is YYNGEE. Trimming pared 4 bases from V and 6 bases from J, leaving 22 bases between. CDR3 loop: CASSPMGTPIAKTQYF. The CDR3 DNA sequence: TGTGCCAGCAGCCCCATGGGGACACCCATCGCGAAGACCCAGTACTTC.

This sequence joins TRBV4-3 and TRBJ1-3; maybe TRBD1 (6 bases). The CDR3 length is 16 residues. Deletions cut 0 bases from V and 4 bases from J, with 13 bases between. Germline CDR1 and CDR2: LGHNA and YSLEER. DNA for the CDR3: TGCGCCAGCAGCCAAGATTTGCCAGGGGCGGGAAACACCATATATTTT. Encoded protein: CASSQDLPGAGNTIYF.

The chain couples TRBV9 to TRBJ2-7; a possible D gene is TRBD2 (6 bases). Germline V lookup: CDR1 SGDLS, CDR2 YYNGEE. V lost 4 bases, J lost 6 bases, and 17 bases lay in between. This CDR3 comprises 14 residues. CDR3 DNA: TGTGCCAGCAGCCCCCGTCTGGATAGCGGCGAGCAGTACTTC. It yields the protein CASSPRLDSGEQYF.

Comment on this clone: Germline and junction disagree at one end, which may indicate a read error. CDR3 protein: CSSSSTSGKSYEQYF. DNA of the CDR3: TGTTCCAGCAGCTCCACTAGCGGAAAATCCTACGAGCAGTACTTC. The chain has TRBV7-9 and TRBJ2-7, with 8 bases matching TRBD2. CDR3 length: 15 residues. The germline V gene encodes CDR1 SEHNR and CDR2 FQNEAQ (reference sequence). Variable domain in full (rest from reference TRBV7-9 and TRBJ2-7): DTGVSQNPRHKITKRGQNVTFRCDPISEHNRLYWYRQTLGQGPEFLTYFQNEAQLEKSRLLSDRFSAERPKGSFSTLEIQRTEQGDSAMYLCSSSSTSGKSYEQYFGPGTRLTVT.

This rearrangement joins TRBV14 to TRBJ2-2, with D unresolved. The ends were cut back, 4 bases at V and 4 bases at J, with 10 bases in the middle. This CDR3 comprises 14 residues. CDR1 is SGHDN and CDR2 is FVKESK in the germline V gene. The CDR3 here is CASSPVTTTGELFF. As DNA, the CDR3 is TGTGCCAGCAGCCCCGTGACAACCACCGGGGAGCTGTTTTTT.